This T cell receptor beta chain was recorded in a study of shared clonotypes between healthy human individuals. This table comes from immunoSEQ multiplex PCR, and its TCRdb copy is limited to in-frame clones, with some not included. The data show over a million clones, with roughly 80% seen just once and 1.4% to 1.5% held by the top ten. The sample taken for sequencing was memory CD4+ T cells sorted from blood. The subset is: CD45RA-negative fraction. The clonotype comes from a man between 18 and 29 years old in good health.

CDR3 sequence (DNA): TGTGCCAGCAGCTTAATCCGGGGAGGAAAAACTGAAGCTTTCTTT. Amino acid sequence: CASSLIRGGKTEAFF. J is TRBJ1-1 and V is TRBV13; D call uncertain. V was pared by 2 bases and J by 5 bases, with 15 bases between. The CDR3 totals 15 residues. Germline V gene data show CDR1 as PRHDT and CDR2 as FYEKMQ (reference sequence).